Listed here is a single T cell receptor (beta chain). The record originates from a study of blood T cell repertoires in COVID-19. The CDR3 is 13 amino acids. Germline loops: CDR1 SQVTM, CDR2 ANQGSEA. Between the trimmed V and J ends, which lost 5 bases and 2 bases, there was a span of 10 bases. The authors' processing: Scientists estimated how many nucleated cells there were by amplifying reference gene primers. Profiling relied on immunoSEQ multiplex PCR, and the TCRdb table lists in-frame clones only, not all of them. The V and J calls and the clone size are those of that table, but D and trimming were determined from the DNA. This table holds 150,000 or so clones, about nine tenths found once.

Material for sequencing was PBMCs or T cells enriched from blood (not recorded which). The rearrangement joins TRBV29-1 to TRBJ1-5; D gene uncertain. This TCR was sampled from a woman between 35 and 50 years old who had been exposed to COVID-19. This CDR3 reads CSVSHGGNQPQHF. The CDR3 DNA sequence: TGCAGCGTTAGTCACGGGGGCAATCAGCCCCAGCATTTT. Combining the CDR3 with reference TRBV29-1 and TRBJ1-5 gives the whole variable domain SAVISQKPSRDICQRGTSLTIQCQVDSQVTMMFWYRQQPGQSLTLIATANQGSEATYESGFVIDKFPISRPNLTFSTLTVSNMSPEDSSIYLCSVSHGGNQPQHFGDGTRLSIL.